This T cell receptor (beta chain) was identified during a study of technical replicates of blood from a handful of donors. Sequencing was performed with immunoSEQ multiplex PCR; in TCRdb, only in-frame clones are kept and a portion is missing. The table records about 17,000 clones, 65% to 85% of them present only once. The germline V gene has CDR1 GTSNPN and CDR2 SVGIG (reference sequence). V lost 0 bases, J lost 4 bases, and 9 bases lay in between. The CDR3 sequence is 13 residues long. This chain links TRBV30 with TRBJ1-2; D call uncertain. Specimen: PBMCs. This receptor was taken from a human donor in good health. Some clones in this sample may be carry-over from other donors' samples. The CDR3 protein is CAWSVRRGYGYTF. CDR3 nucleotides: TGTGCCTGGAGTGTACGGCGCGGCTATGGCTACACCTTC.